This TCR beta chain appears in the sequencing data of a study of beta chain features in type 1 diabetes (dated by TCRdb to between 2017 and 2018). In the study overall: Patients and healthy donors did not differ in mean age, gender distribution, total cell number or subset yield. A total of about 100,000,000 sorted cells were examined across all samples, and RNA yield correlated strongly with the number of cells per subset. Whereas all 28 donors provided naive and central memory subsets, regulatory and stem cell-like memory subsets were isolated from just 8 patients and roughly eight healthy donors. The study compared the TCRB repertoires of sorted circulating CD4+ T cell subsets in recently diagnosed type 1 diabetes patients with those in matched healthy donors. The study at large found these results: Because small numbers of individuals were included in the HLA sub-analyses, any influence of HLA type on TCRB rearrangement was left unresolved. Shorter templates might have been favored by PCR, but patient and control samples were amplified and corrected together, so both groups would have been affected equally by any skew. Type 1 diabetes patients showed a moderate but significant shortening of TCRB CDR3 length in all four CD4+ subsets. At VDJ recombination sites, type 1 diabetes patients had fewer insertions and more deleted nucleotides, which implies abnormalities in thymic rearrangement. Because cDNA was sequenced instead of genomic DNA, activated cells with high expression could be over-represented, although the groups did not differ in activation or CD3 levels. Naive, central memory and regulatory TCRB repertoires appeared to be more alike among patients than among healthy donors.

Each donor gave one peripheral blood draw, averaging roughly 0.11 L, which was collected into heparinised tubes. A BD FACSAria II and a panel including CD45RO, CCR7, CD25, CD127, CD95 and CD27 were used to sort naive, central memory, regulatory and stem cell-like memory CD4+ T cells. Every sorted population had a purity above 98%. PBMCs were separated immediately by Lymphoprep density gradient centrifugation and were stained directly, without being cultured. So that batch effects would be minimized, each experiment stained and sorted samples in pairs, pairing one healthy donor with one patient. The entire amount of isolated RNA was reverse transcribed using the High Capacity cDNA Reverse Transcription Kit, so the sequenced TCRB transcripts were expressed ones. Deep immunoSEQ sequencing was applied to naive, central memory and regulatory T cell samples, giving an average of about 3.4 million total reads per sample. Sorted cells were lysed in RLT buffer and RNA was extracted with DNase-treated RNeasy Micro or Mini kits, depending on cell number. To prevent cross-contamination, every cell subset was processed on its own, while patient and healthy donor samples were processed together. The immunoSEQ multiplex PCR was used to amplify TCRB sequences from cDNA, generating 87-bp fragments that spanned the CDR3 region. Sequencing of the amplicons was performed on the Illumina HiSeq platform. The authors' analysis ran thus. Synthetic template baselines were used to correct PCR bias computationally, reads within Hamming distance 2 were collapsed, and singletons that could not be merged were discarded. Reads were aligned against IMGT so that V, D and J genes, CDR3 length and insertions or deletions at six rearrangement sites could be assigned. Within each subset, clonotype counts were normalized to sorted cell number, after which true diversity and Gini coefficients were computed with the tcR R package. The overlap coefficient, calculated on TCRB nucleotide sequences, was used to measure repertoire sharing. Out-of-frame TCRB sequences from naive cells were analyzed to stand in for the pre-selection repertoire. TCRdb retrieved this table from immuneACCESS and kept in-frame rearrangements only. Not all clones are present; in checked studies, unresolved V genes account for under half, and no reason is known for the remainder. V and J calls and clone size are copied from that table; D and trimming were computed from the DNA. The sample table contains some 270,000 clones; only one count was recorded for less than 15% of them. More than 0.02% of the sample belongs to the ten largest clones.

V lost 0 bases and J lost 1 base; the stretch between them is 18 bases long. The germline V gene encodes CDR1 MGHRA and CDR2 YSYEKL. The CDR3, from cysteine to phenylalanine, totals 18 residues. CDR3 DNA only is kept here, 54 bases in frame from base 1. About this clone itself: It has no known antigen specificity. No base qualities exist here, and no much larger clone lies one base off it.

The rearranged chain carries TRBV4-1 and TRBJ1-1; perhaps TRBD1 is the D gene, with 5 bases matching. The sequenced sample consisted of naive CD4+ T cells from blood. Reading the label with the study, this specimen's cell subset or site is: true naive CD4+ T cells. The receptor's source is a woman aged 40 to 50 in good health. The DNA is TGCGCCAGCAGCCAAGATCGGTCTCTTGGACACGCGAACACTGAAGCTTTCTTT. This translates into CASSQDRSLGHANTEAFF.